Listed below are T cell receptor beta chains from one sample, sequenced in a study of blood T cell repertoires in COVID-19. The assay was immunoSEQ multiplex PCR, and TCRdb's table has in-frame clones only and misses some. The repertoire consists of about 270,000 clones, with about nine tenths occurring once and the leading ten covering about 12%. The sequenced sample consisted of peripheral blood. The receptors here all came from a woman aged 30 to 39 with COVID-19, enrolled during active disease. The CDR3 runs from the conserved cysteine through the conserved F or W. A D gene is named only where the DNA matches it firmly. Size is stated for part of the rows, as once, few or many counts, or as a class when the clone is expanded.

size	D	V	J	DNA	CDR3
.	.	TRBV3-1/TRBV3-2	TRBJ2-7	TGTGCCAGCAGCCAAAAGGGGAGGTTGGTCGAGCAGTACTTC	CASSQKGRLVEQYF
.	.	TRBV5-4	TRBJ1-1	TGTGCCAGCAGCTTGGGGGGGGACTACATGAACACTGAAGCTTTCTTT	CASSLGGDYMNTEAFF
.	.	TRBV7-9	TRBJ1-4	TGTGCCAGCAGCCCTGGGTTGGGGGCGGAATGTTTTTTT	CASSPGLGAECFF
once	TRBD1	TRBV19	TRBJ1-4	TGTGCCAGTAGTTCACGACAGGGAAGTCCTAGAAAACTGTTTTTT	CASSSRQGSPRKLFF
.	.	TRBV7-9	TRBJ2-3	TGTGCCAGCAGCCCCGCAAGGGGAACAGATACGCAGTATTTT	CASSPARGTDTQYF
once	TRBD2	TRBV12-3/TRBV12-4	TRBJ2-7	TGTGCCAGCAGTTTAGGACTAGCCCCCGGTTCCTTC	CASSLGLAPGSF
.	.	TRBV10-1	TRBJ2-7	TGCGCCAGCAGTGAGGTGGGGGGGCCCTACGAGCAGTACTTC	CASSEVGGPYEQYF
.	TRBD2	TRBV10-1	TRBJ2-1	TGCGCCAGCAGTGAGTCGGGGGGGGGAGGATACAATGAGCAGTTCTTC	CASSESGGGGYNEQFF
few	.	TRBV5-6	TRBJ2-2	TGTGCCAGCAGCGGCAAAGGAGCGTACACCGGGGAGCTGTTTTTT	CASSGKGAYTGELFF
.	.	TRBV5-1	TRBJ2-3	TGCGCCAGCAGCTTGGCCCCGCGGGACGATGCTACGCAGTATTTT	CASSLAPRDDATQYF
once	.	TRBV30	TRBJ1-2	TGTGCCTGGAGTGGAGGTCGGGGGGCAGATGGCTACACCTTC	CAWSGGRGADGYTF
.	.	TRBV6-5	TRBJ2-3	TGTGCCAGCAGTTACTCGCGAGGGTGGACGCAGTATTTT	CASSYSRGWTQYF
.	.	TRBV4-2	TRBJ2-1	TGTGCCAGCAGCCAAGATCCAAGGGGCAGCACGAATGAGCAGTTCTTC	CASSQDPRGSTNEQFF
.	.	TRBV2	TRBJ2-3	TGTGCCAGCAGTGAAGCTGGGGGCTTTGGAGATACGCAGTATTTT	CASSEAGGFGDTQYF
.	TRBD2	TRBV4-2	TRBJ2-3	TGTGCCAGCAGGTCGTTGGGGCGGGGGGCCGCAGATACGCAGTATTTT	CASRSLGRGAADTQYF
.	.	TRBV5-1	TRBJ1-1	TGCGCCAGCAGCTTGGACAGGGTTGAAGCTTTCTTT	CASSLDRVEAFF
once	TRBD1	TRBV6-5	TRBJ1-6	TGTGCCAGCAGGTACAGGGGTAGTTCCTATAATTCACCCCTCCACTTT	CASRYRGSSYNSPLHF
few	.	TRBV5-4	TRBJ1-2	TGTGCCAGCAGCTTGGGCAGGGGCCGTCTGGACTATGGCTACACCTTC	CASSLGRGRLDYGYTF
.	.	TRBV4-2	TRBJ1-1	TGTGCCAGCAGCCCGACCGGACAGAACATTGGAGGTGAAGCTTTCTTT	CASSPTGQNIGGEAFF
.	TRBD2	TRBV3-1/TRBV3-2	TRBJ2-3	TGTGCCAGCAGCCAGTTGGCGGGGGGGCCGAGAACAGATACGCAGTATTTT	CASSQLAGGPRTDTQYF
.	.	TRBV30	TRBJ2-7	TGTGCCTGGAGTGTACTCCCAACTCAAGACGAGCAGTACTTC	CAWSVLPTQDEQYF
.	.	TRBV5-4	TRBJ2-3	TGTGCCAGCAGCACGGACAGATTCACAGATACGCAGTATTTT	CASSTDRFTDTQYF
.	TRBD1	TRBV19	TRBJ1-6	TGTGCCAGTAGGTCGACAGGGAGGAATTCACCCCTCCACTTT	CASRSTGRNSPLHF
.	TRBD1	TRBV29-1	TRBJ1-1	TGCAGCGTTAAAGGCTACGGAAGACAGGGAGTTTTGACTGAAGCTTTCTTT	CSVKGYGRQGVLTEAFF
.	TRBD1	TRBV6-5	TRBJ2-5	TGTGCCAGCAGTTACCGGACAGGGTATGATCAAGAGACCCAGTACTTC	CASSYRTGYDQETQYF
.	.	TRBV24-1	TRBJ2-3	TGTGCCACCAGTGACCCTAGCACAGATACGCAGTATTTT	CATSDPSTDTQYF
once	TRBD2	TRBV4-1	TRBJ2-5	TGCGCCAGCAGCCAAGGAGCGGGGGGGGAGACCCAGTACTTC	CASSQGAGGETQYF
.	TRBD1	TRBV2	TRBJ2-7	TGTGCCAGCGCCGGGGACAGGCGTTACGAGCAGTACTTC	CASAGDRRYEQYF
.	.	TRBV28	TRBJ1-6	TGTGCCAGCAGTTTACTTTCAGGGTGGAGTGATTCACCCCTCCACTTT	CASSLLSGWSDSPLHF
.	.	TRBV6-5	TRBJ1-5	TGTGCCAGCAGACTACAGGTTGATCAGCCCCAGCATTTT	CASRLQVDQPQHF
.	.	TRBV10-3	TRBJ1-2	TGTGCCATCTTCGGGGGTGGCTACACCTTC	CAIFGGGYTF
once	.	TRBV30	TRBJ1-1	TGTGCCTGGAGTGACGGACACGGTGAAGCTTTCTTT	CAWSDGHGEAFF
.	.	TRBV5-5	TRBJ2-7	TGTGCCAGCAGCTTATCACGCAGGGGCTCCTACGAGCAGTACTTC	CASSLSRRGSYEQYF
.	TRBD2	TRBV7-2	TRBJ2-2	TGTGCCAGCAGCTTAGAGCGGGGGGGCTACACCGGGGAGCTGTTTTTT	CASSLERGGYTGELFF
.	.	TRBV24-1	TRBJ2-1	TGTGCCACCAGTGATTTAGCAGGGAAATCCTACAATGAGCAGTTCTTC	CATSDLAGKSYNEQFF
.	TRBD1	TRBV13	TRBJ1-3	TGTGCCAGCAGCAAAGGACAGGGAAACTCTGGAAACACCATATATTTT	CASSKGQGNSGNTIYF